The clone carrying this T cell receptor (beta chain) was found a few times. What it binds is not known. These data come from a study of T cell repertoires in cytomegalovirus infection. Study-level information: The public TCR beta signatures pointed to both CMV infection and matching HLA type.

This CDR3 spans 14 amino acids. The germline gives CDR1 ENHRY, CDR2 SYGVKD. With 8 bases clipped from V and 2 bases from J, the junction kept 5 bases outside the gene matches. The study's findings and limits: Accumulated public TCR beta family frequency recognized individuals carrying CMV together with the relevant HLA. The ex vivo response was dominated by HLA-C-restricted CMV-specific TCR beta clonotypes.

In TCRdb, the reads were re-called with MiXCR into one record per CDR3 protein. The table records under 350,000 distinct CDR3 sequences, around 9.1% of them present only once. The chain carries TRBV10-3 and TRBJ2-2; 7 positions match TRBD1. The sample was PBMCs. This TCR was sampled from a human donor in good health (CMV status not recorded). Some clones in this sample may be carry-over from other donors' samples. CDR3 loop: CAIQAGGNTGELFF. The CDR3 DNA reads TGTGCCATCCAGGCAGGGGGTAACACCGGGGAGCTGTTTTTT.